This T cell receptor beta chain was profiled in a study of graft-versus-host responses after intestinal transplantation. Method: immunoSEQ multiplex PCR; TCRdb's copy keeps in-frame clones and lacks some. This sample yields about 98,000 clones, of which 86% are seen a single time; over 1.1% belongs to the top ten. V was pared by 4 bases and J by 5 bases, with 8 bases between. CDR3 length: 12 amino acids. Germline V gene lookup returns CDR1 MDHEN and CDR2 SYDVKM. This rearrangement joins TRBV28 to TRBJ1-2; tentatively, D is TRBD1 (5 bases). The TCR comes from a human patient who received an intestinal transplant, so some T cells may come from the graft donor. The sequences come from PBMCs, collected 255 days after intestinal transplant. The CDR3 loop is CASSSTEYGYTF. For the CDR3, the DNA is TGTGCCAGCAGTTCGACAGAGTATGGCTACACCTTC.